The rows below give T cell receptor beta chains drawn from one sample of a study of cytomegalovirus exposure and HLA in healthy donors. Assay: immunoSEQ multiplex PCR; the TCRdb copy retains only in-frame clones and omits some. This sample yields 95,000 to 100,000 clones, of which 76% are seen a single time; 4.1% belongs to the top ten. Specimen: PBMCs. The source of these receptors is a man aged 35-49 years in good health and CMV-seronegative. CDR3s include the opening cysteine and the closing phenylalanine or tryptophan. D genes are given only for firm matches. Some rows mark clone size as missing; the rest say once, few, many or name a class of expanded clone.

>TRBV2|.|TRBJ2-2|.
TGTGCCAGCATAGAGGGTAGCGGCGCCGGGGAGCTGTTTTTT
CASIEGSGAGELFF
>TRBV7-3|once|TRBJ1-3|TRBD1
TGTGCCAGCAGATCCCCCCGGGACAGGGGTATTTACGGCTCCGGAAACACCATATATTTT
CASRSPRDRGIYGSGNTIYF
>TRBV5-4|.|TRBJ2-1|.
TGTGCCAGCAGCTTGGGTGGCCTCCGCTCCTACAATGAGCAGTTCTTC
CASSLGGLRSYNEQFF
>TRBV4-2|.|TRBJ1-2|TRBD1
TGTGCCAGCAGCCGTAATGTGGGGAGACAGGGGGCGAACTATGGCTACACCTTC
CASSRNVGRQGANYGYTF
>TRBV12-2|few|TRBJ1-1|.
TGTGCAAGTCGCTTAGTGTCAGGAGGGAACACTGAAGCTTTCTTT
CASRLVSGGNTEAFF
>TRBV7-3|.|TRBJ1-2|.
TGTGCCAGCAGCCTTACAGGGTTTGGTGGCTGCACCTTC
CASSLTGFGGCTF
>TRBV19|.|TRBJ2-3|.
TGTGCCAGTAGTACACAGGGGGAGGGTACGCAGTATTTT
CASSTQGEGTQYF
>TRBV19|.|TRBJ2-7|.
TGTGCCAGTAGCACCAGGGGCGGGGAGCAGTACTTC
CASSTRGGEQYF
>TRBV5-1|.|TRBJ1-6|.
TGCGCCAGCAGACCAGGGTCGGGGGATTCACCCCTCCACTTT
CASRPGSGDSPLHF
>TRBV7-2|.|TRBJ1-2|.
TGTGCCAGCAGGTTACAGCGGGGGGGAGGCTACACCTTC
CASRLQRGGGYTF
>TRBV7-6|.|TRBJ2-5|.
TGTGCCAGCAGCTACGGCCAAGAGACCCAGTACTTC
CASSYGQETQYF
>TRBV14|.|TRBJ2-2|.
TGTGCCAGCAGCCACGCACGAGGGATCGGGCTCACCGGGGAGCTGTTTTTT
CASSHARGIGLTGELFF
>TRBV5-1|.|TRBJ2-5|TRBD2
TGCGCCAGCAGTTCTCTAGCGGGCCCCGAAGAGACCCAGTACTTC
CASSSLAGPEETQYF
>TRBV7-8|.|TRBJ2-1|.
TGTGCCAGCAGCTTAGGTGCGGCGGGGGCTAACAATGAGCAGTTCTTC
CASSLGAAGANNEQFF
>TRBV7-3|.|TRBJ2-1|.
TGTGCCAGCAGCTGGGCGAGCGGATCCAATGAGCAGTTCTTC
CASSWASGSNEQFF
>TRBV5-1|.|TRBJ2-7|TRBD2
TGCGCCAGCAGCTTCCTAGCGGGGGATCGGTACGAGCAGTACTTC
CASSFLAGDRYEQYF
>TRBV7-2|.|TRBJ1-5|.
TGTGCCAGCAGCTTAAAAGGGGGCAATCAGCCCCAGCATTTT
CASSLKGGNQPQHF
>TRBV7-3|.|TRBJ1-1|.
TGTGCCAGCAGCTTATTGAGCAGGGTGAACACTGAAGCTTTCTTT
CASSLLSRVNTEAFF
>TRBV30|.|TRBJ2-5|TRBD2
TGTGCCTGCGAGGGGACTAAGGTAGAGACCCAGTACTTC
CACEGTKVETQYF
>TRBV25-1|.|TRBJ1-5|TRBD1
TGTGCCACCTCGGGACAGGGGTCCGGTCAGCCCCAGCATTTT
CATSGQGSGQPQHF